This TCR beta chain was identified in a study of shared clonotypes between healthy human individuals. This clone showed up just once. The assay was carried out at the deep level. Method: immunoSEQ multiplex PCR; TCRdb's copy keeps in-frame clones and lacks some. The table lists 450,000 to 500,000 clones, around 73% of them singletons. Trimming removed 4 bases from V and 4 bases from J; junction bases left unmatched: 3. The CDR3 sequence is 14 residues long. Germline V gives CDR1 SEHNR, CDR2 FQNEAQ (reference sequence). Sequencing was done on a sample of PBMCs. This receptor was taken from a middle-aged woman in good health. Some clones in this sample may be carry-over from other donors' samples. This chain links TRBV7-9 with TRBJ2-7, with 11 bases identical to TRBD1. The CDR3, as DNA: TGTGCCAGCAGCTCCGGGACAGGGGGATACGAGCAGTACTTC. It translates to CASSSGTGGYEQYF.